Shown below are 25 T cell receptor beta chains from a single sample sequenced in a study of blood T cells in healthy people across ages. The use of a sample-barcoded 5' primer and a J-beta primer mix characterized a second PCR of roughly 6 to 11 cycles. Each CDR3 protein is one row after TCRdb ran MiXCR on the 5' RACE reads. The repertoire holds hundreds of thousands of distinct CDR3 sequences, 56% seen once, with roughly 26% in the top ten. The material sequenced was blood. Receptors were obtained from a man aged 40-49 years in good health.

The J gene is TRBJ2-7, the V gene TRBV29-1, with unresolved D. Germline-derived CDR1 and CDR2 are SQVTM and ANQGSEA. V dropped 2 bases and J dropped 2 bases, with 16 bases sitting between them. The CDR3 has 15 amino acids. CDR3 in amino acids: CSVELLRRSPYEQYF. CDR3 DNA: TGCAGCGTTGAACTTCTACGAAGGAGCCCCTACGAGCAGTACTTC.

The CDR3 DNA reads as TGTGCCAGCAGTGACTCGACTAGCGGGGGCAATGAGCAGTACTTC. Its protein is CASSDSTSGGNEQYF. This rearrangement joins TRBV6-4 to TRBJ2-7; 12 bases map to TRBD2. J was trimmed by 7 bases and V by 0 bases; bases with no gene match: 4. CDR1 is MRHNA, CDR2 SNTAGT, per germline. The CDR3 totals 15 residues.

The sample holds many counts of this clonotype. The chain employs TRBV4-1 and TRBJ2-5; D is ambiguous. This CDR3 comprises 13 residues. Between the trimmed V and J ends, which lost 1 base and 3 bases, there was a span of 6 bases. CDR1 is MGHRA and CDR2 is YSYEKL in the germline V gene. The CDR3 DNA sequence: TGCGCCAGCAGCCAAGTTGGAAAAGAGACCCAGTACTTC. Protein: CASSQVGKETQYF.

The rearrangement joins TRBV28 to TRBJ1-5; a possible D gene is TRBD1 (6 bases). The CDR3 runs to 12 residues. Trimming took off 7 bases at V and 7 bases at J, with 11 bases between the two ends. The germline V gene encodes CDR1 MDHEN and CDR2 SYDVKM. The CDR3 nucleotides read TGTGCCAGCACCTCGGGGGGCCAGCCCCAGCATTTT. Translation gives CASTSGGQPQHF.

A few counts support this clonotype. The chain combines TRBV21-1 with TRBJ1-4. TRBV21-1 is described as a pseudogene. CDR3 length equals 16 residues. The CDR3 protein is CASSAASREPPGKLFF. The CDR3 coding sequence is TGTGCCAGCAGCGCCGCGAGTAGGGAGCCGCCGGGAAAACTGTTTTTT.

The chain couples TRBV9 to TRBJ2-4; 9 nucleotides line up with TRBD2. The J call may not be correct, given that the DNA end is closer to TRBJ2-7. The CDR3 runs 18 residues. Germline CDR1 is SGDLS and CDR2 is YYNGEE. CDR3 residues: CASSVEGGRAHLSYEQYF. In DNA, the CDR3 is TGTGCCAGCAGCGTAGAAGGCGGGAGGGCCCATCTTAGTTACGAGCAGTACTTC.

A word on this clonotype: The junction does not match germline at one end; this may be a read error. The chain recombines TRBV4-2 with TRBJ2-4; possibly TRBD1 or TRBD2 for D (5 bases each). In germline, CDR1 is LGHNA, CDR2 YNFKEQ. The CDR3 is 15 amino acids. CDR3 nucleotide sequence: TGTGCCAGCAGCCAAGATTGTGGGGGTCAAAACATTCGGTACTTC. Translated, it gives CASSQDCGGQNIRYF.

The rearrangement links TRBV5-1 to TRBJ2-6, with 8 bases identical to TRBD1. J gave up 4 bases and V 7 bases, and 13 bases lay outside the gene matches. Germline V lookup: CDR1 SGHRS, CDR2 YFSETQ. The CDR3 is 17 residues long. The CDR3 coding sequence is TGCGCCAGCGCCTTGGAGACAGGGGTGCTCGGGGCCAACGTCCTGACTTTC. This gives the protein CASALETGVLGANVLTF.

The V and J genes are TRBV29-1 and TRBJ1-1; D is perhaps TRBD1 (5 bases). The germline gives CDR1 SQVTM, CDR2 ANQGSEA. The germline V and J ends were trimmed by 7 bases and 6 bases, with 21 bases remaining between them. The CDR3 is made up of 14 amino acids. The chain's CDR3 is CSGARVLDSPEAFF. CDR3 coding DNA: TGCAGCGGGGCCAGGGTTTTAGATTCTCCTGAAGCTTTCTTT.

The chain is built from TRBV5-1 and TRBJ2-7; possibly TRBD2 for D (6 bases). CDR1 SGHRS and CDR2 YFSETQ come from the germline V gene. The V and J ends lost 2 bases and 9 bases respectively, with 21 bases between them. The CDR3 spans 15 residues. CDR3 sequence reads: CASSFGGSGPGGQYF. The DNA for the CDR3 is TGCGCCAGCAGCTTTGGAGGGTCGGGTCCCGGAGGGCAGTACTTC.

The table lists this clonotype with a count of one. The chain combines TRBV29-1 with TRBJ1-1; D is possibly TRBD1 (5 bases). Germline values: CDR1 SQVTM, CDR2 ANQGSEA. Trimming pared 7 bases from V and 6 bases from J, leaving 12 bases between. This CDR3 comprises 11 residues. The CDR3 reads CSGDTGAEAFF. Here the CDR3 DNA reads TGCAGCGGTGACACAGGCGCTGAAGCTTTCTTT.

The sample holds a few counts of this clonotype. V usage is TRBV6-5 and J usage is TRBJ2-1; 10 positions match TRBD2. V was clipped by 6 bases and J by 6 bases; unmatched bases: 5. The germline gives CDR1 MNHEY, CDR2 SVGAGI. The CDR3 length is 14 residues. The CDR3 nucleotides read TGTGCCAGCAGAATAGCGGGGGGCCGCAATGAGCAGTTCTTC. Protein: CASRIAGGRNEQFF.

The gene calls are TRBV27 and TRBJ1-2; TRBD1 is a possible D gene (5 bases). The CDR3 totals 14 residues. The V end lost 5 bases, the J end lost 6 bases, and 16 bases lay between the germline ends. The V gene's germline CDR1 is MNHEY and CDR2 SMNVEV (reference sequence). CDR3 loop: CASSPLGTVDGYTF. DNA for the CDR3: TGTGCCAGCAGTCCCCTAGGGACCGTGGATGGCTACACCTTC.

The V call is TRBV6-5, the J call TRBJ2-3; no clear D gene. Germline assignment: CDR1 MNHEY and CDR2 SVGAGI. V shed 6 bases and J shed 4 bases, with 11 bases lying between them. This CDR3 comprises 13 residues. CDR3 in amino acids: CASSPGPADTQYF. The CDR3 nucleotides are TGTGCCAGCAGCCCCGGGCCAGCAGATACGCAGTATTTT.

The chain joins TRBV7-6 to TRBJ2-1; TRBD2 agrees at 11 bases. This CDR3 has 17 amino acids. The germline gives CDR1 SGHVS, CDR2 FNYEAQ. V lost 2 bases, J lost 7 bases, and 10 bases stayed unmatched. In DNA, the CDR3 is TGTGCCAGCAGCTTAAGGTCAGAGGCTAGCGGGGGGAATGAGCAGTTCTTC. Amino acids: CASSLRSEASGGNEQFF.

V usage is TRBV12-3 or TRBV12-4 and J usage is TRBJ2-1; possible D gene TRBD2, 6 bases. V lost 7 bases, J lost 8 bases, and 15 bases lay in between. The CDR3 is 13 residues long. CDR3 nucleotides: TGTGCCAGCATGTCAGGGAGGCCCTATGAGCAGTTCTTC. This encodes CASMSGRPYEQFF.

The CDR3 DNA follows: TGTGCCAGCAGTTTATCGTGGGGGGGCTACCCCTACGAGCAGTACTTC. As protein: CASSLSWGGYPYEQYF. The gene calls are TRBV27 and TRBJ2-7, with D possibly TRBD2 on 7 matching bases. The CDR3 has 16 amino acids. Trimming cost V 0 bases and J 2 bases, with 14 bases left between them. CDR1 is MNHEY and CDR2 is SMNVEV in the germline V gene (reference sequence).

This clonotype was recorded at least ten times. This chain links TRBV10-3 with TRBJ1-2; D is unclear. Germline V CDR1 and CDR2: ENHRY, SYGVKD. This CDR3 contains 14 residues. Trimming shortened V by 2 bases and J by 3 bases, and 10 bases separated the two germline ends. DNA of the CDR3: TGTGCCATCAGTGAGCCGGCGGGCTACTATGGCTACACCTTC. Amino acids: CAISEPAGYYGYTF.

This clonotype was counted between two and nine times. CDR3 loop: CSARSRLGGSYNEQFF. DNA of the CDR3: TGCAGTGCGAGATCCAGATTGGGTGGCTCCTACAATGAGCAGTTCTTC. This chain uses TRBV20-1 with TRBJ2-1, with no clear D. V was cut by 6 bases and J by 0 bases, with 18 bases left in between. The CDR3 has 16 amino acids. Per the germline V gene, CDR1 is DFQATT and CDR2 is SNEGSKA (reference sequence).

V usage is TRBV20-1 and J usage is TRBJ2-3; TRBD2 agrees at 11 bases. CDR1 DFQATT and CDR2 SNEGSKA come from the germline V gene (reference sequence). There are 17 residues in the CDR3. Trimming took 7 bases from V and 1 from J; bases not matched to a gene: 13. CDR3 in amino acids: CSVTSGGRQFRTDTQYF. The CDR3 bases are TGCAGTGTTACTAGCGGGGGCCGTCAATTCCGCACAGATACGCAGTATTTT.

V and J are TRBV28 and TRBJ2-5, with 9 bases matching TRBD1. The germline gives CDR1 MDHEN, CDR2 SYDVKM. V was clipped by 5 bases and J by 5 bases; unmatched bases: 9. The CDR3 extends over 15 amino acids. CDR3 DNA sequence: TGTGCCAGCAGTCCTGTCGCACAGGGGGCCGAGACCCAGTACTTC. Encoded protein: CASSPVAQGAETQYF.

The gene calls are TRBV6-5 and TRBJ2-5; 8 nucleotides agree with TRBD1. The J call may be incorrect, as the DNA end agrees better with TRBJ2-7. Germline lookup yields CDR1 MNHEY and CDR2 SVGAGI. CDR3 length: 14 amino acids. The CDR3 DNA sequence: TGTGCCAGCAGCCATTCCGACAGGGGTTACGAGCAGTACTTC. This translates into CASSHSDRGYEQYF.

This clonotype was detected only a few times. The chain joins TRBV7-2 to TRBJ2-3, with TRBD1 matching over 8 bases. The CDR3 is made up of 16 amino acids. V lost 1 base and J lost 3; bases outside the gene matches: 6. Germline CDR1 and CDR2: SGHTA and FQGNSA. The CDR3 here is CASSLGRTGRTDTQYF. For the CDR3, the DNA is TGTGCCAGCAGCTTAGGACGGACAGGGAGAACAGATACGCAGTATTTT.

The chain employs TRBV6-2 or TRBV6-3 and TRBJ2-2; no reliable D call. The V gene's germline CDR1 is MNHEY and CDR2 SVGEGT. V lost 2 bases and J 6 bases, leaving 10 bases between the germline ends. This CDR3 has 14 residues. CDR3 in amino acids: CASSYVRRPGELFF. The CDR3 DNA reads TGTGCCAGCAGTTACGTGAGGCGGCCCGGGGAGCTGTTTTTT.

The CDR3 nucleotides read TGTGCCAGCGGAATGACAGCCCTGCAAACCAAAAACATTCAGTACTTC. This translates into CASGMTALQTKNIQYF. The V and J genes are TRBV28 and TRBJ2-4, with a possible D match to TRBD1 (5 bases). V gave up 8 bases and J gave up 2 bases, with 19 bases separating them. CDR1 MDHEN and CDR2 SYDVKM come from the germline V gene. The CDR3 runs to 16 residues.